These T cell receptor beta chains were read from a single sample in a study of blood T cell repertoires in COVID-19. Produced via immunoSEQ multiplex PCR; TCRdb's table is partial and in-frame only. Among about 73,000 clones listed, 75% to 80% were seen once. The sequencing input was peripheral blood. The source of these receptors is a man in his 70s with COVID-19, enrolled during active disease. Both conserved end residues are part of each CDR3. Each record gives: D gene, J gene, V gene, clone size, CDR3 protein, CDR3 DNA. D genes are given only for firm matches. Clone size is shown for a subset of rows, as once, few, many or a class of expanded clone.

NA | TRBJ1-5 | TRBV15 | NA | CATSRDIGSNQPQHF | TGTGCCACCAGCAGAGATATCGGTAGCAATCAGCCCCAGCATTTT
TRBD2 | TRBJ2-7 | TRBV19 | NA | CASTRTSGPYEQYF | TGTGCCAGTACTAGGACTAGCGGGCCCTACGAGCAGTACTTC
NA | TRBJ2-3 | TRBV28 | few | CASSLSLAGADTQYF | TGTGCCAGCAGTTTATCCCTAGCAGGGGCAGATACGCAGTATTTT
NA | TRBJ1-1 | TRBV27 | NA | CASSFNRADTEAFF | TGTGCCAGCAGTTTCAACAGGGCGGACACTGAAGCTTTCTTT
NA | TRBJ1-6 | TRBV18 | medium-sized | CASSPPTGDNSPLHF | TGTGCCAGCTCACCGCCGACAGGCGATAATTCACCCCTCCACTTT
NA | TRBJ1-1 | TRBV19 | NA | CASSPRGGDTEAFF | TGTGCCAGTAGTCCCCGGGGGGGGGACACTGAAGCTTTCTTT
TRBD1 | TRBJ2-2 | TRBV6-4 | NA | CASSHGTDTGELFF | TGTGCCAGCAGTCACGGGACAGATACCGGGGAGCTGTTTTTT
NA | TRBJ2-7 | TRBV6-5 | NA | CASSYSILAPGIEQYF | TGTGCCAGCAGTTACTCGATTCTGGCCCCGGGAATAGAGCAGTACTTC
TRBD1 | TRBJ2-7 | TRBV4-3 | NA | CASSPGQGLEQYF | TGCGCCAGCAGCCCGGGACAGGGGCTCGAGCAGTACTTC
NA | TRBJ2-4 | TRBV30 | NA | CAWKRDNGNIQYF | TGTGCCTGGAAGAGGGATAATGGAAACATTCAGTACTTC
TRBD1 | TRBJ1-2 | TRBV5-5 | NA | CASSSDRDSGYTF | TGTGCCAGCAGCTCAGACAGGGATTCTGGCTACACCTTC
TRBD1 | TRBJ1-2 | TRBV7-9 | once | CASSSGTGSSLDYGYTF | TGTGCCAGCAGCTCCGGGACAGGGAGTTCCTTGGACTATGGCTACACCTTC
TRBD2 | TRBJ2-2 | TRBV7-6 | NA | CASSLVASGSFLNTGELFF | TGTGCCAGCAGCTTAGTAGCTAGCGGGAGCTTTCTGAACACCGGGGAGCTGTTTTTT
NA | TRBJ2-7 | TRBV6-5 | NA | CASSRTEGYEQYF | TGTGCCAGCAGTAGGACAGAGGGCTACGAGCAGTACTTC
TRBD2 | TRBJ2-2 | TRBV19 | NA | CASSQLAGDVTGELFF | TGTGCCAGTAGCCAACTAGCGGGAGATGTGACCGGGGAGCTGTTTTTT
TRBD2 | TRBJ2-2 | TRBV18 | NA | CASSPQMTSDQTGELFF | TGTGCCAGCTCACCCCAAATGACTAGCGACCAAACCGGGGAGCTGTTTTTT
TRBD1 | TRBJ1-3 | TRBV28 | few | CASSGGREGNTIYF | TGTGCCAGTTCAGGGGGCCGAGAGGGAAACACCATATATTTT
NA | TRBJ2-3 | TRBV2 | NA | CASQLQGSGDTQYF | TGTGCCAGCCAATTGCAGGGTAGCGGAGATACGCAGTATTTT
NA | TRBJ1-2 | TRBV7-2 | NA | CASSLEGQTLLYGYTF | TGTGCCAGCAGCTTAGAGGGGCAGACCCTACTCTATGGCTACACCTTC
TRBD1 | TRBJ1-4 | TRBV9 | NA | CASSVDRDPEKLFF | TGTGCCAGCAGCGTGGACAGGGATCCTGAAAAACTGTTTTTT
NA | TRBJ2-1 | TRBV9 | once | CASSVESGNEQFF | TGTGCCAGCAGCGTAGAGTCCGGGAATGAGCAGTTCTTC
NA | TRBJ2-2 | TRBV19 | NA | CASTQNGGELFF | TGTGCCAGTACTCAGAATGGCGGGGAGCTGTTTTTT
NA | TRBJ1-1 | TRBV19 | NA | CASRSNTEAFF | TGTGCCAGTAGGAGTAACACTGAAGCTTTCTTT
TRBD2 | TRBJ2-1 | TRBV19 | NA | CASSIRDADLAGNEQFF | TGTGCCAGTAGTATAAGGGACGCAGACCTAGCGGGCAATGAGCAGTTCTTC
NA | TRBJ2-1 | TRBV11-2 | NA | CASSSLRLAGDEQFF | TGTGCCAGCAGCTCCCTCAGACTAGCAGGGGATGAGCAGTTCTTC
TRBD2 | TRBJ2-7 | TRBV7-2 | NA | CASSSSGAPGEQYF | TGTGCCAGCAGCTCTAGCGGGGCGCCTGGCGAGCAGTACTTC
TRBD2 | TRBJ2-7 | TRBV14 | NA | CASSHRAGASYEQYF | TGTGCCAGCAGCCATCGAGCGGGAGCAAGCTACGAGCAGTACTTC
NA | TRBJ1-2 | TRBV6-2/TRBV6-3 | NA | CASSYLPEYYGYTF | TGTGCCAGCAGTTATTTACCGGAGTACTATGGCTACACCTTC
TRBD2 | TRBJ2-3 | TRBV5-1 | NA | CASSFSGVGTDTQYF | TGCGCCAGCAGCTTCAGCGGGGTTGGCACAGATACGCAGTATTTT